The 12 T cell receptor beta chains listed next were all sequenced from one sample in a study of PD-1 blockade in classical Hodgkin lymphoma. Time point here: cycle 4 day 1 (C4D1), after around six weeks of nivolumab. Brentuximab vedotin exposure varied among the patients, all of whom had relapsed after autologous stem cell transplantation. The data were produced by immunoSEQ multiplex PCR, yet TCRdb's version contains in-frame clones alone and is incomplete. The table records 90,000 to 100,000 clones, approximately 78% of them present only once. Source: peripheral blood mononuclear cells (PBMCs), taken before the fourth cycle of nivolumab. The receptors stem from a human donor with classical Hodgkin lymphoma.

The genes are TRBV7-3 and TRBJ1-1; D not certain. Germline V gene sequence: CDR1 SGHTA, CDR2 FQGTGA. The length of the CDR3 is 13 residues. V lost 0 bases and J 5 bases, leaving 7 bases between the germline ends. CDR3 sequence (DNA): TGTGCCAGCAGCTTAACGAGCCGAACTGAAGCTTTCTTT. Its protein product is CASSLTSRTEAFF.

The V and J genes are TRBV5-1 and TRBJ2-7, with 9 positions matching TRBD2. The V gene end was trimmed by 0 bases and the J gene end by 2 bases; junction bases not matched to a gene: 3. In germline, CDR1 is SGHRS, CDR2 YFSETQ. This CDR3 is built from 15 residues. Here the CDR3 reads CASSLGLAGPYEQYF. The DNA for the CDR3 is TGCGCCAGCAGCTTGGGGCTAGCGGGGCCCTACGAGCAGTACTTC. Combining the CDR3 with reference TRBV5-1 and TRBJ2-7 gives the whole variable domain KAGVTQTPRYLIKTRGQQVTLSCSPISGHRSVSWYQQTPGQGLQFLFEYFSETQRNKGNFPGRFSGRQFSNSRSEMNVSTLELGDSALYLCASSLGLAGPYEQYFGPGTRLTVT.

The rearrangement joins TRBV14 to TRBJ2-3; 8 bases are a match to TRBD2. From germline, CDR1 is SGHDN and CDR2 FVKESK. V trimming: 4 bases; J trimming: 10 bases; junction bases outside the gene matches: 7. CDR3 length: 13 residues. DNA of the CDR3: TGTGCCAGCAGCCCACGTCCGGGACTAGCGCAGTATTTT. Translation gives CASSPRPGLAQYF. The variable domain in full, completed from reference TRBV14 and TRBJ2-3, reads EAGVTQFPSHSVIEKGQTVTLRCDPISGHDNLYWYRRVMGKEIKFLLHFVKESKQDESGMPNNRFLAERTGGTYSTLKVQPAELEDSGVYFCASSPRPGLAQYFGPGTRLTVL.

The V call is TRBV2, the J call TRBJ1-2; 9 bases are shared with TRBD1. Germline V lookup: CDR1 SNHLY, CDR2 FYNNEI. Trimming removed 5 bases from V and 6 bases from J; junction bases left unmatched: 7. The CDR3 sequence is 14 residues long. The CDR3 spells CASSTQGAGDGYTF. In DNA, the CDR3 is TGTGCCAGCAGTACACAGGGGGCCGGGGATGGCTACACCTTC.

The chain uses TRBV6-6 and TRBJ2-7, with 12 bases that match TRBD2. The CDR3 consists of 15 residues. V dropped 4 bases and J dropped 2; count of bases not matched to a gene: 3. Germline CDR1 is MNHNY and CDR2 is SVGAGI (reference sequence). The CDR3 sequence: CASSSTSGGPYEQYF. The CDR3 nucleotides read TGTGCCAGCAGTTCTACTAGCGGGGGGCCCTACGAGCAGTACTTC.

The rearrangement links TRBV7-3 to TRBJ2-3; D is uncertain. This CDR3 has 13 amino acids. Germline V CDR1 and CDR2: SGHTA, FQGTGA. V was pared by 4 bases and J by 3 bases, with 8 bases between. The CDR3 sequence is CASSSDLTDTQYF. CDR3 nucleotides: TGTGCCAGCAGCTCGGACCTGACAGATACGCAGTATTTT.

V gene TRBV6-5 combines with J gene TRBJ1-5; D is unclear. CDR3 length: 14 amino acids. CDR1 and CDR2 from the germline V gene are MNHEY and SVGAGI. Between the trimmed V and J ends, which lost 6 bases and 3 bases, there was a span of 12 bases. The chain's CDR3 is CASSPARDNQPQHF. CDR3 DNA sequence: TGTGCCAGCAGCCCCGCACGGGACAATCAGCCCCAGCATTTT.

The CDR3 region is CASSLVPSYEQYF. CDR3 nucleotides: TGTGCCAGCAGCTTAGTCCCCTCCTACGAGCAGTACTTC. The chain couples TRBV7-2 to TRBJ2-7; D ambiguous. Per the germline V gene, CDR1 is SGHTA and CDR2 is FQGNSA. Trimming stripped 1 base from V and 0 bases from J, with 4 bases between. The CDR3 has 13 residues.

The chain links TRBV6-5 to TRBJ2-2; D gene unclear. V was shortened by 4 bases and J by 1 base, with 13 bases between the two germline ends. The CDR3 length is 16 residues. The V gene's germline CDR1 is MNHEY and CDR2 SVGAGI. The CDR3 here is CASSSHPPGNTGELFF. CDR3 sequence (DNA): TGTGCCAGCAGTTCCCACCCACCGGGGAACACCGGGGAGCTGTTTTTT.

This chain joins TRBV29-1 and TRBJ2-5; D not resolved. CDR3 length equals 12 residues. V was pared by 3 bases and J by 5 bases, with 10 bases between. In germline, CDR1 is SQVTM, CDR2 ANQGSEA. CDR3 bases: TGCAGCGTTGATTCTCTACAGGAGACCCAGTACTTC. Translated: CSVDSLQETQYF. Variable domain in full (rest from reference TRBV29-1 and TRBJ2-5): SAVISQKPSRDICQRGTSLTIQCQVDSQVTMMFWYRQQPGQSLTLIATANQGSEATYESGFVIDKFPISRPNLTFSTLTVSNMSPEDSSIYLCSVDSLQETQYFGPGTRLLVL.

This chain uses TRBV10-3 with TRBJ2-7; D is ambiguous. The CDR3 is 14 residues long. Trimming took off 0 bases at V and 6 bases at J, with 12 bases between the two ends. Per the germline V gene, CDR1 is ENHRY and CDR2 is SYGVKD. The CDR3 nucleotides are TGTGCCATCAGTGAGTCGCAGTCGGTACCCGAGCAGTACTTC. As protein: CAISESQSVPEQYF.

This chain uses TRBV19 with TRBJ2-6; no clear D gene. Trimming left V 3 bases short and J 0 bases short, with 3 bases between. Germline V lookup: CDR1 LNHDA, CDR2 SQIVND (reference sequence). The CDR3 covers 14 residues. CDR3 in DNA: TGTGCCAGTAGTATCCTCTCTGGGGCCAACGTCCTGACTTTC. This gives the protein CASSILSGANVLTF.